This T cell receptor (beta chain) comes out of a study of T cells after yellow fever vaccination. The V end was cut by 1 base, the J end by 0 bases, with 10 bases between. Germline loops: CDR1 SGHVS, CDR2 FQNEAQ. The CDR3 is 16 residues long. Of note for this clonotype: Antigen: not known.

Study results and limitations: Post-booster samples contained most primary-vaccination clones (approximately 97% CD4, about 87% CD8).

TCRdb reanalysed the 5' RACE reads using MiXCR and keeps one entry per CDR3 protein. The sample has some 550,000 distinct CDR3 sequences, over 15% seen once; the top ten hold around an eighth. Material: PBMCs, obtained 15 days after the yellow fever booster vaccination. The receptor was isolated from a man aged 25-40 years who received the YFV17D yellow fever vaccine. The genes are TRBV7-8 and TRBJ1-3, with D possibly being TRBD1 (6 bases). The CDR3 protein is CASSLVLDSSGNTIYF. The CDR3 DNA is TGTGCCAGCAGCTTAGTCCTGGACAGCTCTGGAAACACCATATATTTT.